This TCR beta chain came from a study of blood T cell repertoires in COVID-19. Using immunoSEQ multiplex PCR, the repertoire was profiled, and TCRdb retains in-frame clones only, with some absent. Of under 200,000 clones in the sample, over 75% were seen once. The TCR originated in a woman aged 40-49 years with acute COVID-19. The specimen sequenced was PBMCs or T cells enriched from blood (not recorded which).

The CDR3 DNA reads as TGTGCCAGCAGAGGTTTTAGCGGGGGGAATGAGCAGTTCTTC. Protein: CASRGFSGGNEQFF. The J gene is TRBJ2-1, the V gene TRBV2; 10 bases fit TRBD2. Germline CDR1 SNHLY, CDR2 FYNNEI. CDR3 length equals 14 residues. Germline trimming cut 6 bases from V and 7 bases from J; bases unmatched to any gene: 6.